Described below is a single T cell receptor (beta chain) sequence and its context. Its cognate antigen is unknown. The PCR was carried out with 60 Vbeta primers and 13 Jbeta primers. The assay was immunoSEQ multiplex PCR, and TCRdb's table has in-frame clones only and misses some. The sample carries around 140,000 clones, around nine tenths recorded once. This sample was included in a study of cytomegalovirus exposure and HLA in healthy donors. Across the whole study: Earlier, 110 million or so unique TCR beta sequences were recovered from about 200 million T cells by an analysis. Study results and caveats: Researchers reported in a later analysis that common viral pathogens appeared linked to several top clusters. Based on reports, TCR beta sequences accurately predicted HLA-A and HLA-B alleles for most subjects.

The germline V gene encodes CDR1 SGHTA and CDR2 FQGNSA. This CDR3 has 14 residues. V was clipped by 6 bases and J by 7 bases; unmatched bases: 10. The receptor's source is a woman in her twenties or thirties in good health and CMV-seronegative. The genes are TRBV7-2 and TRBJ2-5; 8 nucleotides match TRBD2. The sample comprised PBMCs. The chain's CDR3 is CASSVAGGPGTQYF. In DNA form, the CDR3 reads TGTGCCAGCAGTGTCGCGGGAGGTCCGGGGACCCAGTACTTC.